Shown below are 25 T cell receptor beta chains from a single sample sequenced in a study of blood T cell repertoires in COVID-19. Data came from immunoSEQ multiplex PCR; TCRdb stores just in-frame clones and leaves some out. This sample has about 29,000 clones, with roughly nine tenths found just once. The sequenced sample was peripheral blood. The receptors were gathered from a human donor in a cohort sampled during active COVID-19.

The V gene is TRBV15, the J gene TRBJ1-5; D perhaps matches TRBD1 (6 bases). Trimming removed 0 bases from V and 8 bases from J, with 14 bases in between. Germline CDR1 and CDR2: LNHNV and YYDKDF (reference sequence). CDR3 size: 15 residues. CDR3 region: CATSREGGAGEPQHF. In DNA form, the CDR3 reads TGTGCCACCAGCAGAGAGGGGGGGGCCGGGGAGCCCCAGCATTTT.

The V and J genes are TRBV28 and TRBJ2-7, with TRBD1 matching 8 bases. J lost 3 bases, V lost 2 bases, and 6 bases had no gene match. The CDR3 consists of 15 residues. The germline CDR1 and CDR2 sequences are MDHEN and SYDVKM. CDR3 sequence reads: CASSLRTGWNYEQYF. The CDR3 DNA sequence: TGTGCCAGCAGTTTAAGGACAGGGTGGAACTACGAGCAGTACTTC.

This clone was picked up one time. The chain employs TRBV3-1 (or the pseudogene TRBV3-2) and TRBJ1-4; 7 bases map to TRBD1. The CDR3 has 18 residues. The germline gives CDR1 LGHDT, CDR2 YNNKEL (reference sequence). The V segment lost 0 bases and the J segment 6 bases; nucleotides outside the gene matches: 13. DNA of the CDR3: TGTGCCAGCAGCCAAGATGTAAACCCAGGGGGGACTGATGAAAAACTGTTTTTT. Translated, it gives CASSQDVNPGGTDEKLFF.

This clone was observed once. This chain joins TRBV19 and TRBJ1-4; 7 nucleotides align to TRBD1. Germline V lookup: CDR1 LNHDA, CDR2 SQIVND (reference sequence). The CDR3 is 16 residues long. J was trimmed by 10 bases and V by 9 bases; bases with no gene match: 20. CDR3 in amino acids: CASRPQTGLQGGKLFF. The CDR3 nucleotides are TGTGCCAGCAGGCCACAGACAGGGTTGCAAGGCGGAAAACTGTTTTTT.

The rearrangement links TRBV6-1 to TRBJ1-2; 7 bases are shared with TRBD1. Germline CDR1 reads MNHNS; CDR2 reads SASEGT. The CDR3 is 19 amino acids. The J segment lost 0 bases and the V segment lost 4 bases, leaving 17 bases of the junction unmatched. CDR3 nucleotide sequence: TGTGCCAGCAGTGCGAGCCTACCGGGACAGCTCCCAGCTAACTATGGCTACACCTTC. Translation: CASSASLPGQLPANYGYTF.

The CDR3 DNA sequence: TGTGCCTGGAGTGTAGGAGGGATTACGGTTGAGCAGTACTTC. Its translation: CAWSVGGITVEQYF. The rearrangement joins TRBV30 to TRBJ2-7; TRBD2 might be the D (6 bases). The V and J ends lost 0 bases and 7 bases respectively, with 16 bases between them. The germline CDR1 and CDR2 sequences are GTSNPN and SVGIG (reference sequence). This CDR3 spans 14 amino acids.

The rearrangement uses TRBV5-8 and TRBJ1-2; D is uncertain. This CDR3 spans 14 amino acids. Trimming cost V 1 base and J 1 base, with 8 bases left between them. Germline values: CDR1 SGHTS, CDR2 YDEGEE. In DNA form, the CDR3 reads TGTGCCAGCAGCTTGATCTATTATAACTATGGCTACACCTTC. It codes for CASSLIYYNYGYTF.

The chain links TRBV6-2 or TRBV6-3 to TRBJ2-3, with 7 nucleotides matching TRBD1. Germline V CDR1 and CDR2: MNHEY, SVGEGT. The CDR3 has 15 amino acids. V lost 4 bases and J lost 2; bases outside the gene matches: 6. The chain's CDR3 is CASSFEQGYTDTQYF. In nucleotides, the CDR3 is TGTGCCAGCAGTTTTGAACAGGGGTACACAGATACGCAGTATTTT.

The rearrangement joins TRBV30 to TRBJ1-3; 7 nucleotides line up with TRBD1. CDR1 is GTSNPN and CDR2 is SVGIG in the germline V gene (reference sequence). Germline trimming cut 5 bases from V and 4 bases from J; bases unmatched to any gene: 5. The CDR3 has 13 amino acids. CDR3 nucleotides: TGTGCCTGGTCGACAGGGATGGGAAACACCATATATTTT. Amino acid sequence: CAWSTGMGNTIYF.

V usage is TRBV27 and J usage is TRBJ2-7; a weak D match, TRBD1 (6 bases). The V gene's germline CDR1 is MNHEY and CDR2 SMNVEV (reference sequence). This CDR3 has 14 amino acids. V lost 0 bases, J lost 3 bases, and 9 bases lay in between. This CDR3 reads CASSLSRGHYEQYF. The DNA of the CDR3 is TGTGCCAGCAGTTTATCGAGGGGACACTACGAGCAGTACTTC.

The J gene is TRBJ2-1, the V gene TRBV10-3; 10 bases map to TRBD1. CDR3 length equals 16 residues. The germline V gene has CDR1 ENHRY and CDR2 SYGVKD. V shed 6 bases and J 6 bases; nucleotides not matched to a gene: 11. CDR3 region: CAIRGDRGALFNEQFF. CDR3 nucleotide sequence: TGTGCCATCAGGGGGGACAGGGGAGCTTTGTTCAATGAGCAGTTCTTC.

This clone was picked up a small number of times. The V call is TRBV5-1, the J call TRBJ2-7, with 7 bases fitting TRBD1. Germline values: CDR1 SGHRS, CDR2 YFSETQ. Trimming removed 5 bases from V and 0 bases from J; junction bases left unmatched: 5. CDR3 length: 14 amino acids. The CDR3 sequence is CASRATGSSYEQYF. CDR3 DNA: TGCGCCAGCAGAGCGACAGGGAGCTCCTACGAGCAGTACTTC.

The chain uses TRBV7-9 and TRBJ2-1, with TRBD2 identical over 8 bases. Germline V lookup: CDR1 SEHNR, CDR2 FQNEAQ (reference sequence). V shed 4 bases and J 5 bases; nucleotides not matched to a gene: 7. CDR3 length equals 15 residues. The CDR3 spells CASSSERGPHNEQFF. The CDR3 DNA reads TGTGCCAGCAGCTCTGAGCGGGGGCCCCACAATGAGCAGTTCTTC.

This chain links TRBV7-9 with TRBJ1-1; 7 nucleotides align to TRBD1. The CDR3 loop spans 14 amino acids. V was pared by 5 bases and J by 7 bases, with 10 bases of the junction left unmatched. CDR1 SEHNR and CDR2 FQNEAQ come from the germline V gene (reference sequence). The CDR3 nucleotides are TGTGCCAGCAGCGTCTCCGGGACAGTAATTGAAGCTTTCTTT. Protein product: CASSVSGTVIEAFF.

The genes are TRBV5-5 and TRBJ2-7; 9 bases align to TRBD1. Trimming at V came to 2 bases and at J to 6 bases, leaving 9 bases not matched to a gene. Per the germline V gene, CDR1 is SGHKS and CDR2 is YYEKEE (reference sequence). The CDR3 covers 15 residues. In nucleotides, the CDR3 is TGTGCCAGCAGCTTATCCGTCGGGACAGGGTCCGAGCAGTACTTC. Encoded protein: CASSLSVGTGSEQYF.

The chain employs TRBV18 and TRBJ1-1, with TRBD1 as a possible D gene (5 bases). The CDR3 contains 14 residues. Germline CDR1 reads KGHSH; CDR2 reads LQKENI. Trimming stripped 2 bases from V and 3 bases from J, with 10 bases between. The CDR3 sequence: CASSPRGGDTEAFF. CDR3 nucleotide sequence: TGTGCCAGCTCACCAAGGGGAGGTGACACTGAAGCTTTCTTT.

As regards this clone: At one end the junction does not follow the germline gene, possibly because of a read error. The V gene is TRBV5-8, the J gene TRBJ2-5, with a possible D match to TRBD2 (6 bases). The germline CDR1 and CDR2 sequences are SGHTS and YDEGEE. CDR3 length: 17 amino acids. This chain's CDR3 is CASCLGVGGMVQETQYF. The CDR3 DNA sequence: TGTGCCAGCTGCTTGGGAGTCGGGGGAATGGTGCAAGAGACCCAGTACTTC.

This chain joins TRBV11-3 and TRBJ2-5, with 7 positions matching TRBD2. The V segment lost 1 base and the J segment 5 bases; nucleotides outside the gene matches: 10. Germline-derived CDR1 and CDR2 are SGHNT and YENEEA. This CDR3 region has 16 residues. The CDR3 reads CASSLGFTGEGETQYF. The DNA of the CDR3 is TGTGCCAGCAGCTTAGGCTTTACGGGGGAGGGGGAGACCCAGTACTTC.

The chain couples TRBV28 to TRBJ2-7; 10 bases fit TRBD1. Per germline, CDR1 MDHEN and CDR2 SYDVKM. V lost 3 bases and J lost 3; bases outside the gene matches: 5. The CDR3 runs 15 residues. In nucleotides, the CDR3 is TGTGCCAGCAGTTTTGGGGGACAGGGGAACTACGAGCAGTACTTC. It translates to CASSFGGQGNYEQYF.

The rearrangement links TRBV7-2 to TRBJ2-5; 11 nucleotides align to TRBD2. V lost 2 bases and J lost 5; bases outside the gene matches: 7. CDR3 length equals 16 residues. Germline lookup yields CDR1 SGHTA and CDR2 FQGNSA. The CDR3 region has the DNA TGTGCCAGCAGCTTAACGATAGCGGGGGGGCGGGAGACCCAGTACTTC. It is translated as CASSLTIAGGRETQYF.

V and J are TRBV28 and TRBJ1-3, with TRBD1 as a possible D gene (6 bases). This CDR3 has 18 residues. The germline gives CDR1 MDHEN, CDR2 SYDVKM. Trimming pared 4 bases from V and 4 bases from J, leaving 23 bases between. For the CDR3, the DNA is TGTGCCAGCAGTTCCCTAAGATTACAGGGAGCGAAAGGAAACACCATATATTTT. Translated, it gives CASSSLRLQGAKGNTIYF.

Details on this clone: Mismatch with germline at one junction end may stem from a read error. This chain joins TRBV7-7 and TRBJ2-5; a possible D gene is TRBD1 (6 bases). From germline, CDR1 is SSHAT and CDR2 FNYEAQ (reference sequence). This CDR3 has 18 amino acids. CDR3 loop: CASSSGGLWDNRQETQYF. The DNA for the CDR3 is TGTGCTAGCAGCTCGGGCGGGCTTTGGGACAATCGGCAAGAGACCCAGTACTTC.

The V call is TRBV2, the J call TRBJ1-4, with D hard to call. Per the germline V gene, CDR1 is SNHLY and CDR2 is FYNNEI. Trimming cost V 5 bases and J 5 bases, with 3 bases left between them. The CDR3 has 11 amino acids. This CDR3 is CASSQNEKLFF. DNA for the CDR3: TGTGCCAGCAGTCAAAATGAAAAACTGTTTTTT.

J is TRBJ2-1 and V is TRBV9, with D possibly matching TRBD1 (5 bases). The CDR3 totals 11 residues. Germline values: CDR1 SGDLS, CDR2 YYNGEE. With 3 bases removed from V and 9 bases from J, the gap between germline ends came to 7 bases. This CDR3 is CASSADSEQFF. DNA of the CDR3: TGTGCCAGCAGCGCAGACAGTGAGCAGTTCTTC.

The CDR3 DNA reads as TGTGCCAGCAGCTTGCAGTTGAACACTGAAGCTTTCTTT. Residues: CASSLQLNTEAFF. The V gene is TRBV5-6, the J gene TRBJ1-1; D not certain. The CDR3 runs 13 residues. Germline assignment: CDR1 SGHDT and CDR2 YYEEEE. The V and J ends lost 1 base and 0 bases respectively, with 4 bases between them.